A selection of T cell receptor beta chains follows, all from one sample in a study of identical twins. Each CDR3 protein gets one entry after TCRdb re-called the 5' RACE reads with MiXCR. This sample has 450,000 to 650,000 distinct CDR3 sequences, with roughly 15% found just once. These data were also filed under a second study, of yellow fever vaccine responses in identical twins.

The sample was CD4+ T cells sorted from blood. The receptors were gathered from a woman aged 18-35 years in good health. The CDR3 runs from the conserved cysteine through the conserved F or W. D genes are given only for firm matches. A row's size may be missing; if present it is once, few, many or a size class.

>.|TRBJ2-7|few|TRBV3-1
CASSQGTEQYF
>.|TRBJ2-1|few|TRBV27
CASTYGQGTYNEQFF
>.|TRBJ2-5|few|TRBV12-3/TRBV12-4
CASRGTSPKETQYF
>TRBD1|TRBJ1-1|few|TRBV7-9
CASSPTTGALPEAFF
>.|TRBJ1-6|.|TRBV19
CASRQRRDGYNSPLHF
>.|TRBJ1-4|.|TRBV7-2
CASSLDNSAKNEKLFF
>.|TRBJ2-2|.|TRBV5-1
CASSRPDSSANTGELFF
>.|TRBJ2-1|.|TRBV29-1
CSVDPLGPYNEQFF
>TRBD1|TRBJ2-1|.|TRBV5-1
CASSATGDPNNEQFF
>TRBD1|TRBJ2-1|.|TRBV10-3
CASLGQNEQFF
>TRBD2|TRBJ2-1|.|TRBV6-4
CASARTSHPPSYNEQFF
>.|TRBJ1-6|few|TRBV24-1
CATSQGLYSPLHF
>.|TRBJ2-1|.|TRBV5-1
CASSLIPGAYNEQFF
>TRBD2|TRBJ2-4|.|TRBV20-1
CSAKLAGVDKNIQYF
>.|TRBJ1-1|few|TRBV20-1
CSARWGPNTEAFF
>TRBD2|TRBJ2-4|few|TRBV5-1
CASSPGLAGAWSKNIQYF
>.|TRBJ1-5|many|TRBV10-3
CAIRAGSNQPQHF
>.|TRBJ2-5|.|TRBV5-8
CASKLGTLETQYF
>.|TRBJ2-7|.|TRBV11-2
CASSLDRRYEQYF
>.|TRBJ1-1|.|TRBV20-1
CSANWQAFNTEAFF
>.|TRBJ1-6|many|TRBV12-3/TRBV12-4
CASSLFSPLHF
>.|TRBJ2-7|many|TRBV28
CASRSTDRNTYEQYF
>TRBD1|TRBJ1-5|many|TRBV12-3/TRBV12-4
CASSFTGQHQQPQHF
>.|TRBJ1-5|few|TRBV28
CASSFLERVNQPQHF